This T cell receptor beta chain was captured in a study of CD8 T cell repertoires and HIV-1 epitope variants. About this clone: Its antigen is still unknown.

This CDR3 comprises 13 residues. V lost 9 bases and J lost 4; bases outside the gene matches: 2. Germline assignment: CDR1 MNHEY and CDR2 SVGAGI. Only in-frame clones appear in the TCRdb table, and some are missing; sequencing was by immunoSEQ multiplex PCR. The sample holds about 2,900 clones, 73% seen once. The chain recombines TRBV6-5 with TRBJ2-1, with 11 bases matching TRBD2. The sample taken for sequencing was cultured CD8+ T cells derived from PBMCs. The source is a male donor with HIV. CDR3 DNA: TGTGCCAGTGGGACTAGCGGTTACAATGAGCAGTTCTTC. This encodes CASGTSGYNEQFF.